This is a list of T cell receptor beta chains from one sample in a study of vaccination and CD4 T cells after COVID-19. These receptors' antigens are unknown. TCRdb redid the calling of the PCR reads with MiXCR, one entry per CDR3 protein. The data show roughly 24,000 distinct CDR3 sequences, around 37% seen once. The sequencing used CD4+ T cells from blood, cultured in vitro, collected about 7 months after SARS-CoV-2 vaccination. These receptors were taken from a human donor who had recovered from COVID-19. Each CDR3 is given with its conserved first and last residue. A D gene is named only where the DNA matches it firmly. Rows give clone size only sometimes, using once, few, many, or a class for an expanded clone.

TRBV6-1,14,TRBJ2-7,medium-sized,TRBD2,TGTGCCAGCAGTCCCGTGGGAGGGAGAGCCGAGCAGTACTTC,CASSPVGGRAEQYF
TRBV6-5,16,TRBJ2-1,-,TRBD1,TGTGCCAGCAGTTACTCGAAGGGACAGCCCTACAATGAGCAGTTCTTC,CASSYSKGQPYNEQFF
TRBV20-1,11,TRBJ2-5,few,-,TGCAGTGAGGCCCACCAAGAGACCCAGTACTTC,CSEAHQETQYF
TRBV9,15,TRBJ2-7,once,TRBD1,TGTGCCAGCAGCGCCCGACCCCAGGGGGCTTACGAGCAGTACTTC,CASSARPQGAYEQYF
TRBV7-9,13,TRBJ2-3,-,-,TGTGCCAGCAGCTCTAACCAGGGGGATACGCAGTATTTT,CASSSNQGDTQYF
TRBV19,12,TRBJ1-5,-,-,TGTGCCAGTAGTAGGAGTCCTCAGCCCCAGCATTTT,CASSRSPQPQHF
TRBV24-1,16,TRBJ2-3,-,TRBD1,TGTGCCACCAGTGACCCCCGCCGGGACAGGTCAGATACGCAGTATTTT,CATSDPRRDRSDTQYF
TRBV28,14,TRBJ2-2,-,-,TGTGCCAGCAGTTTAAGCGGGAACACCGGGGAGCTGTTTTTT,CASSLSGNTGELFF
TRBV20-1,14,TRBJ1-1,-,-,TGCAGTGCTAGAAGGGGGGCGCAGGACACTGAAGCTTTCTTT,CSARRGAQDTEAFF
TRBV5-1,14,TRBJ2-5,-,TRBD1,TGCGCCAGCAGCGACTCAGGGGGCGCCGAGACCCAGTACTTC,CASSDSGGAETQYF
TRBV20-1,14,TRBJ2-7,medium-sized,-,TGCAGTGCTAGAGGTGATCGTGAGGTATACGAGCAGTACTTC,CSARGDREVYEQYF
TRBV20-1,13,TRBJ2-2,few,-,TGCAGTGCTAGGGTGGGTTACACCGGGGAGCTGTTTTTT,CSARVGYTGELFF
TRBV7-3,13,TRBJ1-5,medium-sized,-,TGTGCCAGCAGCCTGGCACACGGGCAGCCCCAGCATTTT,CASSLAHGQPQHF
TRBV6-4,11,TRBJ1-5,-,-,TGTGCCCCCCCCAGCAATCAGCCCCAGCATTTT,CAPPSNQPQHF
TRBV6-2/TRBV6-3,15,TRBJ2-5,-,-,TGTGCCAGCAGCCGCTTTTGGGGAACCAGAGAGACCCAGTACTTC,CASSRFWGTRETQYF
TRBV20-1,14,TRBJ2-5,-,TRBD1,TGCAGTGCTGGCGGGACAGGGGGTTCTTGGACCCAGTACTTC,CSAGGTGGSWTQYF
TRBV20-1,15,TRBJ2-3,-,TRBD2,TGCAGTGCCAGACTAGCGGAAGGGGGGTCAGATACGCAGTATTTT,CSARLAEGGSDTQYF
TRBV6-5,13,TRBJ2-5,-,-,TGTGCCAGCAGTTTGTCCCTCGGGGAGACCCAGTACTTC,CASSLSLGETQYF
TRBV7-9,15,TRBJ2-1,few,TRBD2,TGTGCCAGCAGCCTAGGACTAGCGGGGTCGGATGAGCAGTTCTTC,CASSLGLAGSDEQFF
TRBV27,19,TRBJ2-5,few,-,TGTGCCAGCAGTGCCCGACGGGTTCGGGCTACCAGGCACCAAGAGACCCAGTACTTC,CASSARRVRATRHQETQYF
TRBV20-1,13,TRBJ2-7,few,-,TGCAGTGCTAGGGCTACTGGGTGGGGTCGGCAGTACTTC,CSARATGWGRQYF
TRBV19,14,TRBJ2-1,-,-,TGTGCCAGTAGTCCCCCCGGGAGAGGCAATGAGCAGTTCTTC,CASSPPGRGNEQFF
TRBV20-1,14,TRBJ2-1,-,TRBD2,TGCAGTGCTAGCCCTAGCGGGCCGGCTGGTGAGCAGTTCTTC,CSASPSGPAGEQFF
TRBV24-1,15,TRBJ2-1,-,-,TGTGCCACCAGTGAACCGGACGGAAGCTACAATGAGCAGTTCTTC,CATSEPDGSYNEQFF
TRBV7-9,14,TRBJ2-3,-,-,TGTGCCAGCAGCTTAGGTCGAGTGACAGATACGCAGTATTTT,CASSLGRVTDTQYF
TRBV28,13,TRBJ2-3,-,-,TGTGCCAGCAGTTTACCAGGGGTTGATACGCAGTATTTT,CASSLPGVDTQYF
TRBV19,15,TRBJ2-7,-,-,TGTGCCAGTAGACTACTCCTTTTTAGCTCCTACGAGCAGTACTTC,CASRLLLFSSYEQYF
TRBV6-1,13,TRBJ1-1,few,-,TGTGCCAGCCTGGACAGACAGTACACTGAAGCTTTCTTT,CASLDRQYTEAFF
TRBV27,16,TRBJ2-6,-,-,TGTGCCAGCAGTTTTCCCAGGACATCTGGGGCCAACGTCCTGACTTTC,CASSFPRTSGANVLTF